This entry describes one T cell receptor beta chain. The method was immunoSEQ multiplex PCR; TCRdb's version includes in-frame clones alone and lacks a portion of them. The sample consists of tens of thousands of clones, more than 85% of them appearing once. This sample is part of a study of T cell changes during pregnancy in multiple sclerosis. This CDR3 has 14 residues. Germline-derived CDR1 and CDR2 are SGHTA and FQGNSA. Trimming shortened V by 0 bases and J by 5 bases, and 10 bases separated the two germline ends. This TCR was recovered from a female donor with multiple sclerosis, enrolled in a pregnancy study. The specimen was peripheral blood, collected in the third trimester of pregnancy. The chain has TRBV7-2 and TRBJ2-5, with D unclear. The DNA for the CDR3 is TGTGCCAGCAGCTTAGCCAAAGTCGGGGAGACCCAGTACTTC. It translates to CASSLAKVGETQYF.